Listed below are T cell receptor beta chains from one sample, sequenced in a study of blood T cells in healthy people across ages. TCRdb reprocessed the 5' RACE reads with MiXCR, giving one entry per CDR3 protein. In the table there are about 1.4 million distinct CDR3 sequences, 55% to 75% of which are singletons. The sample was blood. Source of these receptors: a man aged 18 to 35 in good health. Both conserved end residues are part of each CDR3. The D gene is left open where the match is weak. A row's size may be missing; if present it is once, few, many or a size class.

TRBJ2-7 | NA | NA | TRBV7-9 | TGTGCCAGCAGCTCCATCAGGGGCCCCAGCTCCTACGAGCAGTACTTC | CASSSIRGPSSYEQYF
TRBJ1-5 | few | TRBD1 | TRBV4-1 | TGCGCCAGCAGCCCGACAGGGAATCGGCCCCAGCATTTT | CASSPTGNRPQHF
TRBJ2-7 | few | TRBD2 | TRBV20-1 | TGCAGTGCCACGGGTAGCGGGGGCCTGTACGAGCAGTACTTC | CSATGSGGLYEQYF
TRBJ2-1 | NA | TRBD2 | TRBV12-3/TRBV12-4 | TGTGCCAGCAGTCCCCCTGACGGGGGGTTAATGGCGGAGCAGTTCTTC | CASSPPDGGLMAEQFF
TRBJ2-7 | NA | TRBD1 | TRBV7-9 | TGTGCCAGCAGCCAAACCGCTGGACAGGCCTCCTACGAGCAGTACTTC | CASSQTAGQASYEQYF
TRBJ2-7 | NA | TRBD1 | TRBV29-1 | TGCAGCGTTGCCCTACAGGGGAGCTCCTACGAGCAGTACTTC | CSVALQGSSYEQYF
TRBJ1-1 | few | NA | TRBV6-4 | TGTGCCAGCAGTGACGGGACGGACCTCACTGAAGCTTTCTTT | CASSDGTDLTEAFF
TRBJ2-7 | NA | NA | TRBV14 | TGTGCCAGCAGCCAAGAAACGAGGTACGAGCAGTACTTC | CASSQETRYEQYF
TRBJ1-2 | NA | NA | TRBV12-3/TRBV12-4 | TGTGCCAGCAGTTTGCAGGGACACCTTATTGACTATGGCTACACCTTC | CASSLQGHLIDYGYTF
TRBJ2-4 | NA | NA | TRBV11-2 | TGTGCCAGCAGCCCTCTTCATTCCGACAGTCCCCCGTACTTC | CASSPLHSDSPPYF
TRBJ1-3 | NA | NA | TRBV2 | TGTGCCAGCAGTGTGGGGGGGAACACCATATATTTT | CASSVGGNTIYF
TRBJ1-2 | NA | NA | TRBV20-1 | TGCAGTGCTAGATGGGGACCTGATGGCTACACCTTC | CSARWGPDGYTF
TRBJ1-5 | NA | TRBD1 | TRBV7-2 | TGTGCCAGCAGTTACCGGGACAGGGATCAGCCCCAGCATTTT | CASSYRDRDQPQHF
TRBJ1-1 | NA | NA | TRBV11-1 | TGTGCCAGCAGCTTAGGATCCGGGAATGCTGAAGCTTTCTTT | CASSLGSGNAEAFF
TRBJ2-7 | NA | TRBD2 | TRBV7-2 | TGTGCCAGCAGCCCCATGGGCGGGAGGGCCTACGAGCAGTACTTC | CASSPMGGRAYEQYF
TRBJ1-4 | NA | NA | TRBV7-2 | TGTGCCAGCAGCCCATCGGCCCCAGCAACTAATGAAAAACTGTTTTTT | CASSPSAPATNEKLFF
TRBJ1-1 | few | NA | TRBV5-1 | TGCGCCAGCAGCTTGGCCGAGGGGGGGGAAGCTTTCTTT | CASSLAEGGEAFF
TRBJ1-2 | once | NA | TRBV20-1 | TGCAGTGCTAGAGAAACTGATGGCTACACCTTC | CSARETDGYTF
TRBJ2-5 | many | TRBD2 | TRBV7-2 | TGTGCCAGCAGCTTAGGGGGGGGCCAAGAGACCCAGTACTTC | CASSLGGGQETQYF
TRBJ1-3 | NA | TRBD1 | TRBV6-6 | TGTGCCAGCACCACTACAGGGGGCGCAGGAAACACCATATATTTT | CASTTTGGAGNTIYF
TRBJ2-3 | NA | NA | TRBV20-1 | TGCAGTGCTAGAGACCCAAGCGCGGGGTTTGCAGATACGCAGTATTTT | CSARDPSAGFADTQYF
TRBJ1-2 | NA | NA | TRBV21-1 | TGTGCCGGTTTCATGCAGGGCCGCACAGCTAACTATGGCTACACCTTC | CAGFMQGRTANYGYTF
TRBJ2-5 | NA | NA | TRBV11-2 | TGTGCCAGCAGCCTCGGGGGTAGCGGACTACAAGAGACCCAGTACTTC | CASSLGGSGLQETQYF
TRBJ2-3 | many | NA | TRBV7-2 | TGTGCCAGCAGCTGGGGAGGAGGGGGCACAGATACGCAGTATTTT | CASSWGGGGTDTQYF
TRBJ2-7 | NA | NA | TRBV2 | TGTGCCAGCAGTGAGTCGGGCATCTACTACGAGCAGTACTTC | CASSESGIYYEQYF
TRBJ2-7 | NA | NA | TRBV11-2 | TGTGCCAGCAGCCCCCTCCGTACCGGGGCCGAGCAGTACTTC | CASSPLRTGAEQYF
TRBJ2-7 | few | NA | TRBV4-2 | TGTGCCACCAGCAGGGGCCTGTCCTACGAGCAGTACTTC | CATSRGLSYEQYF
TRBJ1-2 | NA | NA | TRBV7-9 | TGTGCCAGCAGCCCCTGGGGCGCGGGGAAGAGCGGCTACACCTTC | CASSPWGAGKSGYTF
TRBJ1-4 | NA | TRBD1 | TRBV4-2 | TGTGCCAGCAGCCAAGATGGGACAGGGACTAATGAAAAACTGTTTTTT | CASSQDGTGTNEKLFF
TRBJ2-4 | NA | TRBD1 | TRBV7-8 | TGTGCCAGCAGCTTATTGCAGGGACAGGGTTCAACCAAAAACATTCAGTACTTC | CASSLLQGQGSTKNIQYF
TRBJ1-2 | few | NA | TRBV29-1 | TGCAGCGTTGAATGGGGATATGGCTACACCTTC | CSVEWGYGYTF
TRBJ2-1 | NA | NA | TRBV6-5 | TGTGCCAGCAGTTACTCAGTCCCCGGCGGGGCTGAGCAGTTCTTC | CASSYSVPGGAEQFF